These 22 T cell receptor beta chains originate from one sample sequenced in a study of T cell responses to AZD1222 COVID-19 vaccine (dated by TCRdb to the early 2020s). The meaning of the sample's time point label: baseline before first vaccination. Library method: the immunoSEQ multiplex PCR assay. What TCRdb holds here is the immuneACCESS table cut down to in-frame rearrangements. Part of the clones is not present; checked against another copy, under half of the missing clones reflect an unresolved V gene, and the others are unexplained. The sample table holds 150,000 or so clones, of which roughly 89% were seen once. Of the sample, under 2% is held by the ten largest clones. The sample in question was peripheral blood, obtained on day 0 of AZD1222 vaccination. The source is an adult in good health.

The V and J genes are TRBV25-1 and TRBJ2-1, with D tentatively TRBD2 (7 bases). Trimming pared 4 bases from V and 6 bases from J, leaving 13 bases between. Germline loops: CDR1 MGHDK, CDR2 SYGVNS. This CDR3 region has 14 residues. CDR3 loop: CASSALGGGNEQFF. DNA for the CDR3: TGTGCCAGCAGTGCATTGGGAGGGGGCAATGAGCAGTTCTTC.

This sequence joins TRBV9 and TRBJ2-7; D not resolved. V was cut by 1 base and J by 3 bases, with 17 bases left in between. Germline V gene lookup returns CDR1 SGDLS and CDR2 YYNGEE. CDR3 size: 16 residues. CDR3 loop: CASSVPLRYLVYEQYF. In nucleotides, the CDR3 is TGTGCCAGCAGCGTACCCCTCCGTTACTTGGTCTACGAGCAGTACTTC.

The chain links TRBV18 to TRBJ1-1; TRBD1 matches at 9 bases. The CDR3 contains 14 residues. The V gene's germline CDR1 is KGHSH and CDR2 LQKENI. The V and J ends lost 5 bases and 7 bases, in that order; junction bases with no gene match: 8. The CDR3 here is CASSTKQGAGEAFF. In nucleotides, the CDR3 is TGTGCCAGCTCAACAAAACAGGGGGCTGGTGAAGCTTTCTTT.

The chain has TRBV3-1 (or the pseudogene TRBV3-2) and TRBJ1-3, with D uncertain. The CDR3 runs to 16 residues. The V end was cut by 1 base, the J end by 1 base, with 11 bases between. Germline-derived CDR1 and CDR2 are LGHDT and YNNKEL (reference sequence). The CDR3 DNA reads TGTGCCAGCAGCCAAGGGGAGAGCTCATCTGGAAACACCATATATTTT. Translated, it gives CASSQGESSSGNTIYF.

A note on this clone: In the same sample, other DNA sequences code for this CDR3. V is TRBV14 and J is TRBJ1-1; possible D gene TRBD1, 5 bases. Trimming left V 1 base short and J 5 bases short, with 11 bases between. This CDR3 is built from 14 residues. Germline loops: CDR1 SGHDN, CDR2 FVKESK. This CDR3 reads CASSQVYGGTEAFF. CDR3 DNA sequence: TGTGCCAGCAGCCAAGTCTACGGGGGGACTGAAGCTTTCTTT.

The chain combines TRBV19 with TRBJ1-5; the match to TRBD1 covers 7 bases. CDR1 LNHDA and CDR2 SQIVND come from the germline V gene (reference sequence). The CDR3 is 15 residues long. The V gene end was trimmed by 4 bases and the J gene end by 0 bases; junction bases not matched to a gene: 3. The CDR3 DNA follows: TGTGCCAGTAGTACAGGGGGAATTAGCAATCAGCCCCAGCATTTT. This encodes CASSTGGISNQPQHF.

This chain connects TRBV11-2 to TRBJ1-5; perhaps TRBD1 as D (5 bases). The CDR3 covers 15 residues. Germline V CDR1 and CDR2: SGHAT, FQNNGV. V was trimmed by 2 bases and J by 1 base, leaving 9 bases between them. The CDR3 DNA is TGTGCCAGCAGCTTAAACAGGTTAAGCAATCAGCCCCAGCATTTT. It translates to CASSLNRLSNQPQHF.

This chain connects TRBV14 to TRBJ2-1; TRBD1 matches 7 bases. This CDR3 region has 14 residues. The ends lost 7 bases at V and 3 bases at J; junction bases unmatched: 6. CDR1 is SGHDN and CDR2 is FVKESK in the germline V gene. This CDR3 reads CASNRDSNYNEQFF. The CDR3, as DNA: TGTGCCAGCAACCGGGACAGCAACTACAATGAGCAGTTCTTC.

V gene TRBV6-2 or TRBV6-3 combines with J gene TRBJ1-5, with D possibly being TRBD1 (5 bases). The CDR3 has 17 residues. Germline V gives CDR1 MNHEY, CDR2 SVGEGT. The V end was cut by 0 bases, the J end by 0 bases, with 12 bases between. DNA for the CDR3: TGTGCCAGCAGTTACTCCCGGGACGGTTATAGCAATCAGCCCCAGCATTTT. It codes for CASSYSRDGYSNQPQHF.

The gene calls are TRBV7-2 and TRBJ1-2; D is ambiguous. The CDR3 consists of 15 residues. V lost 6 bases to trimming and J lost 0 bases, with 14 bases between them. Germline CDR1 is SGHTA and CDR2 is FQGNSA. The CDR3 nucleotides read TGTGCCAGCAGTTACGGACCGCCCTCTAACTATGGCTACACCTTC. Translated, it gives CASSYGPPSNYGYTF.

The chain employs TRBV7-9 and TRBJ2-2, with D tentatively TRBD1 (6 bases). Trimming stripped 1 base from V and 2 bases from J, with 8 bases between. From germline, CDR1 is SEHNR and CDR2 FQNEAQ (reference sequence). The CDR3 consists of 15 residues. The CDR3 DNA follows: TGTGCCAGCAGCTTAGGTGGGACAAACACCGGGGAGCTGTTTTTT. Translated: CASSLGGTNTGELFF. Combining the CDR3 with reference TRBV7-9 and TRBJ2-2 gives the whole variable domain DTGVSQNPRHKITKRGQNVTFRCDPISEHNRLYWYRQTLGQGPEFLTYFQNEAQLEKSRLLSDRFSAERPKGSFSTLEIQRTEQGDSAMYLCASSLGGTNTGELFFGEGSRLTVL.

The chain combines TRBV9 with TRBJ1-1, with D possibly matching TRBD1 (5 bases). Looked up from germline, CDR1 is SGDLS and CDR2 is YYNGEE. The CDR3 is 15 amino acids. Trimming shortened V by 4 bases and J by 0 bases, and 13 bases separated the two germline ends. This chain's CDR3 is CASSLGGQMNTEAFF. CDR3 DNA sequence: TGTGCCAGCAGCTTAGGAGGACAAATGAACACTGAAGCTTTCTTT.

J is TRBJ2-1 and V is TRBV3-1 (or the pseudogene TRBV3-2), with 7 bases fitting TRBD1. Germline CDR1 is LGHDT and CDR2 is YNNKEL (reference sequence). V trimming: 0 bases; J trimming: 4 bases; junction bases outside the gene matches: 9. This CDR3 region has 17 residues. The CDR3 sequence is CASSQDLGQVGYNEQFF. CDR3 bases: TGTGCCAGCAGCCAAGATCTAGGACAGGTGGGTTACAATGAGCAGTTCTTC.

This clone is a singleton in its sample. The chain uses TRBV30 and TRBJ1-5; maybe TRBD1 (6 bases). The length of the CDR3 is 13 residues. Germline CDR1 GTSNPN, CDR2 SVGIG (reference sequence). Trimming took 1 base from V and 6 from J, leaving 10 bases between them. The DNA of the CDR3 is TGTGCCTGGAGTGGGACGGGGGCTCAGCCCCAGCATTTT. Amino acid sequence: CAWSGTGAQPQHF.

This sequence joins TRBV28 and TRBJ1-5; 8 nucleotides align to TRBD1. The CDR3 is made up of 14 amino acids. CDR1 MDHEN and CDR2 SYDVKM come from the germline V gene. Losses at the gene ends were 6 bases for V and 6 bases for J; bases not matched to a gene: 7. CDR3 sequence: CASSGIRGRQPQHF. The DNA for the CDR3 is TGTGCCAGCAGCGGAATCAGGGGGCGTCAGCCCCAGCATTTT.

The chain uses TRBV5-1 and TRBJ2-2; 9 bases map to TRBD1. This CDR3 region has 15 residues. J lost 4 bases, V lost 1 base, and 2 bases had no gene match. Germline V gene sequence: CDR1 SGHRS, CDR2 YFSETQ. Here the CDR3 reads CASSLRTGVTGELFF. CDR3 in DNA: TGCGCCAGCAGCTTGCGGACAGGGGTCACCGGGGAGCTGTTTTTT.

This chain uses TRBV10-1 with TRBJ2-5; D gene uncertain. The V gene's germline CDR1 is WNHNN and CDR2 SYGVQD (reference sequence). This CDR3 comprises 12 residues. V was clipped by 6 bases and J by 5 bases, with 10 bases between them. The CDR3 nucleotides are TGCGCCAGCAGCAACTCCGGGGAGACCCAGTACTTC. Translating gives CASSNSGETQYF.

This chain links TRBV7-8 with TRBJ2-1; a weak D match, TRBD1 (7 bases). Per the germline V gene, CDR1 is SGHVS and CDR2 is FQNEAQ. CDR3 length: 15 residues. Trimming left V 1 base short and J 3 bases short, with 10 bases between. The DNA of the CDR3 is TGTGCCAGCAGCTTAGTTCAGGGGGGCTACAATGAGCAGTTCTTC. Amino acids: CASSLVQGGYNEQFF.

The CDR3 region has the DNA TGTGCCAGCAGCTTCGCGGCTTTCGGACAGAGCCAGCTGGCCGGGGAGCTGTTTTTT. It is translated as CASSFAAFGQSQLAGELFF. The chain links TRBV13 to TRBJ2-2; a weak D match, TRBD1 (6 bases). Per the germline V gene, CDR1 is PRHDT and CDR2 is FYEKMQ (reference sequence). The V end lost 3 bases, the J end lost 6 bases, and 26 bases lay between the germline ends. This CDR3 contains 19 residues.

V is TRBV15 and J is TRBJ2-1, with TRBD2 identical over 14 bases. The ends lost 5 bases at V and 6 bases at J; junction bases unmatched: 9. The CDR3 is 17 amino acids. CDR1 is LNHNV, CDR2 YYDKDF, per germline (reference sequence). Here the CDR3 reads CATSDGTSGSWGNEQFF. As DNA, the CDR3 is TGTGCCACCAGCGACGGGACTAGCGGGAGTTGGGGCAATGAGCAGTTCTTC.

This clone was detected a few times. J is TRBJ1-5 and V is TRBV19, with 10 bases that match TRBD1. Germline lookup yields CDR1 LNHDA and CDR2 SQIVND (reference sequence). CDR3 length: 15 residues. J lost 3 bases, V lost 8 bases, and 7 bases had no gene match. CDR3 coding DNA: TGTGCCAGTGTGGACAGGGGGAAACCCAATCAGCCCCAGCATTTT. It translates to CASVDRGKPNQPQHF.

The V call is TRBV30, the J call TRBJ2-1; D is undetermined. The germline gives CDR1 GTSNPN, CDR2 SVGIG (reference sequence). The V gene lost 1 base and the J gene lost 5 bases, with 6 bases spanning the gap. This CDR3 comprises 12 residues. CDR3: CAWSAYDNEQFF. In DNA form, the CDR3 reads TGTGCCTGGAGTGCGTACGACAATGAGCAGTTCTTC.